A single sample is the source of the 4 T cell receptor beta chains below, sequenced in a study of cytomegalovirus exposure and HLA in healthy donors (dated by TCRdb to 2016 to 2017). Libraries were constructed by the immunoSEQ multiplex PCR assay. For the multiplex PCR, a mixture combining 60 forward primers for TCR Vbeta segments and 13 reverse primers for TCR Jbeta segments was used. This is the immuneACCESS table as TCRdb keeps it, with only in-frame sequences that have V and J called. A part of the clones is gone; compared with another copy, unresolved V genes explain less than half, and the rest is unexplained. This sample comprises over 65,000 clones, roughly 80% of them detected only once. Around 2% of the sample is in the top ten clones. Sequencing input: PBMCs. Receptors were obtained from a middle-aged man in good health and CMV-seronegative.

The rearrangement links TRBV6-5 to TRBJ2-7, with a possible D match to TRBD1 (6 bases). Per germline, CDR1 MNHEY and CDR2 SVGAGI. Trimming cost V 1 base and J 4 bases, with 8 bases left between them. This CDR3 comprises 13 residues. CDR3 loop: CASSYYQGYEQYF. DNA of the CDR3: TGTGCCAGCAGTTACTACCAGGGGTACGAGCAGTACTTC.

The chain employs TRBV6-1 and TRBJ1-5, with D unclear. The CDR3 is made up of 15 amino acids. V was trimmed by 7 bases and J by 3 bases, leaving 16 bases between them. Germline V gene lookup returns CDR1 MNHNS and CDR2 SASEGT. CDR3 protein: CASTPGIGNNQPQHF. In DNA, the CDR3 is TGTGCCAGCACCCCGGGAATCGGGAACAATCAGCCCCAGCATTTT.

The chain joins TRBV14 to TRBJ2-7; possibly TRBD2 for D (6 bases). The CDR3 runs 15 residues. Germline V gene lookup returns CDR1 SGHDN and CDR2 FVKESK. V lost 1 base and J 6 bases, leaving 16 bases between the germline ends. Written as DNA, the CDR3 is TGTGCCAGCAGCCAAGTCGGAACGGGAGTGGGCGAGCAGTACTTC. Translation: CASSQVGTGVGEQYF.

This chain links TRBV6-1 with TRBJ2-1; 15 positions agree with TRBD2. The CDR3 contains 15 residues. Germline lookup yields CDR1 MNHNS and CDR2 SASEGT. The junction had 5 bases not matched to a gene; V was cut back by 4 bases and J by 10 bases. CDR3 sequence: CASSGRTSGGAEQFF. In DNA, the CDR3 is TGTGCCAGCAGTGGGCGGACTAGCGGGGGGGCGGAGCAGTTCTTC.